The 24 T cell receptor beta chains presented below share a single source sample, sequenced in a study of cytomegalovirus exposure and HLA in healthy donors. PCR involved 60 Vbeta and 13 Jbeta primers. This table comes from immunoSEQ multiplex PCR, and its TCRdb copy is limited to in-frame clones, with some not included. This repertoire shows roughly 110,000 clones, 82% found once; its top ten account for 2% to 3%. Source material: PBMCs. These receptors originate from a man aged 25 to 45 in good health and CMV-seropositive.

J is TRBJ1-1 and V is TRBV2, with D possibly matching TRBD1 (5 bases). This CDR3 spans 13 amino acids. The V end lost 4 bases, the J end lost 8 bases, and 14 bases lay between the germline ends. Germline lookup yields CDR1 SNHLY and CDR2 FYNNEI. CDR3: CASSGMAGTEAFF. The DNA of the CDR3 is TGTGCCAGCAGTGGAATGGCGGGGACGGAAGCTTTCTTT. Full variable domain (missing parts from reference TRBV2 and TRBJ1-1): EPEVTQTPSHQVTQMGQEVILRCVPISNHLYFYWYRQILGQKVEFLVSFYNNEISEKSEIFDDQFSVERPDGSNFTLKIRSTKLEDSAMYFCASSGMAGTEAFFGQGTRLTVV.

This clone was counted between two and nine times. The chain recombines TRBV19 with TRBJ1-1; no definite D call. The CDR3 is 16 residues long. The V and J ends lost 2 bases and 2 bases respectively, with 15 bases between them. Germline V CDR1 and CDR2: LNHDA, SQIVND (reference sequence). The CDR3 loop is CASSISNPRKNTEAFF. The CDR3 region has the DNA TGTGCCAGTAGTATAAGCAACCCCAGGAAAAACACTGAAGCTTTCTTT. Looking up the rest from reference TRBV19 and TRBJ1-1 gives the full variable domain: DGGITQSPKYLFRKEGQNVTLSCEQNLNHDAMYWYRQDPGQGLRLIYYSQIVNDFQKGDIAEGYSVSREKKESFPLTVTSAQKNPTAFYLCASSISNPRKNTEAFFGQGTRLTVV.

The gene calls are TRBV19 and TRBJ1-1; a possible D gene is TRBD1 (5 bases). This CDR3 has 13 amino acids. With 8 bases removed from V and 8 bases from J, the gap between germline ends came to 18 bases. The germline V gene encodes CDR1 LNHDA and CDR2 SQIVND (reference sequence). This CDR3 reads CASEAGGASEAFF. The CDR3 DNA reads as TGTGCCAGTGAGGCCGGAGGGGCTAGCGAAGCTTTCTTT.

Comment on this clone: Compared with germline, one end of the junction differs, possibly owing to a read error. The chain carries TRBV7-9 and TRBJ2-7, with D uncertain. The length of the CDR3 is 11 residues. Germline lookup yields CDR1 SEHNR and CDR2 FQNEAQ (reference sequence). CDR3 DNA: TGTTCCAGCAGCTTACCGGGCGAGCAGTACTTC. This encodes CSSSLPGEQYF.

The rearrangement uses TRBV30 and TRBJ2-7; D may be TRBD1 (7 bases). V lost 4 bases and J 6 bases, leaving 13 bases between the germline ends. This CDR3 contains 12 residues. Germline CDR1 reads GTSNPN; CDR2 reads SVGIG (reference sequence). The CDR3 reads CAWNLQGGEQYF. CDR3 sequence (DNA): TGTGCCTGGAATCTGCAGGGGGGCGAGCAGTACTTC.

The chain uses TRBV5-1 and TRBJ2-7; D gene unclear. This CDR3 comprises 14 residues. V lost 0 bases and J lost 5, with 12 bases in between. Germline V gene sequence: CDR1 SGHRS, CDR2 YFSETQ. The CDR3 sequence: CASSLELIIDEQYF. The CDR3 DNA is TGCGCCAGCAGCTTGGAACTAATAATCGACGAGCAGTACTTC.

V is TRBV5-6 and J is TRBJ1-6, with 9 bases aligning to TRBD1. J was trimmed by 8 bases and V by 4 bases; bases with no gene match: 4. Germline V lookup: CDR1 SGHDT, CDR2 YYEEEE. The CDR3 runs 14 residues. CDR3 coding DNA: TGTGCCAGCAGCACCGGGACAGGGTATTCACCCCTCCACTTT. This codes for CASSTGTGYSPLHF.

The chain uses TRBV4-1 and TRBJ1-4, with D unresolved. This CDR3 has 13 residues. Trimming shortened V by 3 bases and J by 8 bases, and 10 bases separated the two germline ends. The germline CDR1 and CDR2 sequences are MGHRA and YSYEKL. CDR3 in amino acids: CASSHQAAEKLFF. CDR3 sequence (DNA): TGCGCCAGCAGCCACCAGGCTGCAGAAAAACTGTTTTTT.

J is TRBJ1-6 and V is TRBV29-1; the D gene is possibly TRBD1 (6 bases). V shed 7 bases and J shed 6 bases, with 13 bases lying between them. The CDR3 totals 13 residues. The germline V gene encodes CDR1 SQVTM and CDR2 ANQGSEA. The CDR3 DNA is TGCAGCGCGAAAACCAGGGGTAATTCACCCCTCCACTTT. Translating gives CSAKTRGNSPLHF.

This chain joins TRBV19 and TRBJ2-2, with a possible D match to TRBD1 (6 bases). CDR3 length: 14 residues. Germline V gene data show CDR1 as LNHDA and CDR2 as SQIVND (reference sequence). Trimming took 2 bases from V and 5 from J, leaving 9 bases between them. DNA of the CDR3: TGTGCCAGTAGTATACAGGGGCGGACCGGGGAGCTGTTTTTT. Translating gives CASSIQGRTGELFF.

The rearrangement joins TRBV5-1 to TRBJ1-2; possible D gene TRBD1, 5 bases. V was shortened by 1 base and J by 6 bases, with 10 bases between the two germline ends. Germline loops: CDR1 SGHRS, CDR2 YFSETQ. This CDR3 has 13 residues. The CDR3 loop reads CASSLTGIDGYTF. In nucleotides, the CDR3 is TGCGCCAGCAGCTTGACAGGAATCGATGGCTACACCTTC.

CDR3 DNA sequence: TGTGCCGCGGGGCCGGACTATGGCTACACCTTC. Protein: CAAGPDYGYTF. The chain is built from TRBV25-1 and TRBJ1-2, with D tentatively TRBD1 (5 bases). The CDR3 is 11 residues long. V was trimmed by 11 bases and J by 3 bases, leaving 10 bases between them. Germline CDR1 MGHDK, CDR2 SYGVNS.

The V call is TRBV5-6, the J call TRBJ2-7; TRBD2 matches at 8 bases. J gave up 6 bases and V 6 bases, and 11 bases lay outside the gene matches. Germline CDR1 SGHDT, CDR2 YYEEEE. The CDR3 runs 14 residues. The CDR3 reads CASTTGLASLEQYF. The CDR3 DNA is TGTGCCAGCACCACCGGACTAGCCTCTCTCGAGCAGTACTTC. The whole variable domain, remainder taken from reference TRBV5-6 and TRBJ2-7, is DAGVTQSPTHLIKTRGQQVTLRCSPKSGHDTVSWYQQALGQGPQFIFQYYEEEERQRGNFPDRFSGHQFPNYSSELNVNALLLGDSALYLCASTTGLASLEQYFGPGTRLTVT.

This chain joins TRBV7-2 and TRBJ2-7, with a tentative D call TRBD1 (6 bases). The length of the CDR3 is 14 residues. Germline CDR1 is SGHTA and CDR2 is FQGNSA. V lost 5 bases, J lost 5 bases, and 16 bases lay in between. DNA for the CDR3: TGTGCCAGCAGCCTCAACAGGGTCGGGAACGAGCAGTACTTC. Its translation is CASSLNRVGNEQYF.

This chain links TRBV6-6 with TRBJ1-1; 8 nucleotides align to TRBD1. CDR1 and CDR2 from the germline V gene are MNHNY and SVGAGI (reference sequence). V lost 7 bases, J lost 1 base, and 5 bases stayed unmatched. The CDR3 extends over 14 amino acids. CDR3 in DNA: TGTGCCAGCACCTTTGACAGGGGGAACACTGAAGCTTTCTTT. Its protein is CASTFDRGNTEAFF.

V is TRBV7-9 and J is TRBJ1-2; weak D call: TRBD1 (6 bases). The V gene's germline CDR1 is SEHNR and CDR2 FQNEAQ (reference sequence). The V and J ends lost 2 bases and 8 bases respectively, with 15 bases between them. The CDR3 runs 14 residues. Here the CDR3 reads CASSLPRQAAGYTF. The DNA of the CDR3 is TGTGCCAGCAGCTTACCTCGACAGGCGGCCGGCTACACCTTC.

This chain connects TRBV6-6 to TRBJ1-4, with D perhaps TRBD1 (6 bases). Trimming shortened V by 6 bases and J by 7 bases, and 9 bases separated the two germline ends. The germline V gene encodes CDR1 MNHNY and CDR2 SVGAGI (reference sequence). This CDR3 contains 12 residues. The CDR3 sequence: CASSNRAEKLFF. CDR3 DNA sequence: TGTGCCAGCAGCAACAGGGCTGAAAAACTGTTTTTT.

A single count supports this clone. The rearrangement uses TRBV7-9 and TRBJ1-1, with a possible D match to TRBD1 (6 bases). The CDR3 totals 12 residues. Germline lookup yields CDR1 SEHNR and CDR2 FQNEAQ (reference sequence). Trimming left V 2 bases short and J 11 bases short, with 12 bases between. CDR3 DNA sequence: TGTGCCAGCAGCTTACAGGGGCGTCGGGCTTTCTTT. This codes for CASSLQGRRAFF.

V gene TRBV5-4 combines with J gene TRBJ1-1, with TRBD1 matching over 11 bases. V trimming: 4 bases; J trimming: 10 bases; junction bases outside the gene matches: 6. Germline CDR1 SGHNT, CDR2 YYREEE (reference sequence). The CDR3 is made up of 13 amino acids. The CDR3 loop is CASSPGQGASAFF. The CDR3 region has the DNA TGTGCCAGCAGCCCTGGACAGGGGGCATCAGCTTTCTTT. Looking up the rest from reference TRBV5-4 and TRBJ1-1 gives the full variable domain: ETGVTQSPTHLIKTRGQQVTLRCSSQSGHNTVSWYQQALGQGPQFIFQYYREEENGRGNFPPRFSGLQFPNYSSELNVNALELDDSALYLCASSPGQGASAFFGQGTRLTVV.

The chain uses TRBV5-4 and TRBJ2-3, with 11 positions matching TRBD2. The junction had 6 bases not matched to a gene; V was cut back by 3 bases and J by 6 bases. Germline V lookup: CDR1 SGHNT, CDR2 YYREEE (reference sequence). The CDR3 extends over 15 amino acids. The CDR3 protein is CASSYSGGAGDTQYF. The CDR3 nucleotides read TGTGCCAGCAGCTATAGCGGGGGGGCGGGGGATACGCAGTATTTT.

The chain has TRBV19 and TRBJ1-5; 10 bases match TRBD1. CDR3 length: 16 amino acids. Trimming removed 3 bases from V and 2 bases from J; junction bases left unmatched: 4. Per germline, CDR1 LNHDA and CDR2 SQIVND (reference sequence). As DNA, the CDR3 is TGTGCCAGTAGTATCCTGACAGGGGGCGGCAATCAGCCCCAGCATTTT. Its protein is CASSILTGGGNQPQHF.

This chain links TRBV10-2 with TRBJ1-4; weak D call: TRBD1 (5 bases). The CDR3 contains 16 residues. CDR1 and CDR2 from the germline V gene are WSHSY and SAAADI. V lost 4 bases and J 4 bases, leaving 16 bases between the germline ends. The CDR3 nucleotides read TGCGCCAGCAGTGGGGACGGCCTCGGGAGTAATGAAAAACTGTTTTTT. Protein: CASSGDGLGSNEKLFF.

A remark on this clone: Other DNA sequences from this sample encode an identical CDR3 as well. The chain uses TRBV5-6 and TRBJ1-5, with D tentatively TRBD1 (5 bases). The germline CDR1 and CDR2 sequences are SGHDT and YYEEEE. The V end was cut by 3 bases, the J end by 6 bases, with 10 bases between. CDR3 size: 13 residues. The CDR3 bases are TGTGCCAGCAGCTCAGGGTACTCTCAGCCCCAGCATTTT. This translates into CASSSGYSQPQHF.

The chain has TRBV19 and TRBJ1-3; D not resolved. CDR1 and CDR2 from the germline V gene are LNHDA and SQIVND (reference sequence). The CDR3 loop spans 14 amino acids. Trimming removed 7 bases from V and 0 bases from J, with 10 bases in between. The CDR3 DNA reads TGTGCCAGTATCGCACAGACCTCTGGAAACACCATATATTTT. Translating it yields CASIAQTSGNTIYF.